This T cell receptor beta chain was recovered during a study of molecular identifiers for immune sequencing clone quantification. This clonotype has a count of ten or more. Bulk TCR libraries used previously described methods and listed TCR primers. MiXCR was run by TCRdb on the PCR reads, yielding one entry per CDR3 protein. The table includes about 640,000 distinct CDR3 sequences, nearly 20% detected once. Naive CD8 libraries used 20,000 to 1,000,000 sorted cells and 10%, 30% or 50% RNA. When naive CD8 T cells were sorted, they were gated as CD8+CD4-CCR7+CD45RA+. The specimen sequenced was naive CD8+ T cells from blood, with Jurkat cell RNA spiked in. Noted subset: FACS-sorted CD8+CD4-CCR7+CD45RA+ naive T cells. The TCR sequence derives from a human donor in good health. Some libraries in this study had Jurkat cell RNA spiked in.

This CDR3 is CASSSRLAPEQYF. The CDR3 DNA reads as TGTGCCAGCAGTTCGAGACTAGCGCCCGAGCAGTACTTC. The V call is TRBV27, the J call TRBJ2-7; TRBD2 matches 8 bases. V gave up 4 bases and J gave up 6 bases; unmatched junction bases: 5. This CDR3 region has 13 residues. The germline V gene encodes CDR1 MNHEY and CDR2 SMNVEV (reference sequence).